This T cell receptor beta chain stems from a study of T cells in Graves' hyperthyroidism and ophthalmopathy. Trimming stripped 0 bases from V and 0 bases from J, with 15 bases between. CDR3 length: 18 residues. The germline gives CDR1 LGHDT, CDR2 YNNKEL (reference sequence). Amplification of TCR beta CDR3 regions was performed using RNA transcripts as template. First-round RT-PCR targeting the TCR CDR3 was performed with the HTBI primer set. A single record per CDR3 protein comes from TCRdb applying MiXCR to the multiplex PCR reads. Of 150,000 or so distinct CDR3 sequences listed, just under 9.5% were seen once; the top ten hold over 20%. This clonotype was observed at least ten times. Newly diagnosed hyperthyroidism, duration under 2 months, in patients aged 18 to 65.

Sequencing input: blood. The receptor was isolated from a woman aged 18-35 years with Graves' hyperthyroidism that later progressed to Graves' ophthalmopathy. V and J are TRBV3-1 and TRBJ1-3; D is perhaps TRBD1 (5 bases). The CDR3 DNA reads TGTGCCAGCAGCCAAGAGGATCTTAGCGGGGGCTCTGGAAACACCATATATTTT. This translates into CASSQEDLSGGSGNTIYF.